This entry features one TCR beta chain sequence. The data originate from a study of blood T cell repertoires in COVID-19. V gave up 0 bases and J gave up 4 bases, with 7 bases separating them. CDR1 and CDR2 (germline): SGHDT, YYEEEE. The CDR3 contains 13 residues. As originally analysed: Estimation of nucleated cell counts was performed using reference gene primer amplification. Generated by immunoSEQ multiplex PCR, the TCRdb table keeps only in-frame clones and is missing some. The D gene and trimming were derived from the DNA, and the V and J assignments and clone size from that table. The profile covers 70,000 or so clones, with about 83% appearing a single time and about 6.5% taken by the ten largest.

This TCR was sampled from an older woman with acute or convalescent COVID-19. Sequenced material: peripheral blood. The rearrangement joins TRBV5-6 to TRBJ2-5; D not resolved. The CDR3 protein is CASSLVGRETQYF. The DNA for the CDR3 is TGTGCCAGCAGCTTGGTTGGCCGAGAGACCCAGTACTTC.